This T cell receptor beta chain was identified in a study of T cell changes during pregnancy in multiple sclerosis. TCRdb's table, derived via immunoSEQ multiplex PCR, lists solely in-frame clones and lacks some. The sample records fewer than 80,000 clones, 90% to 95% being singletons. V lost 0 bases to trimming and J lost 4 bases, with 15 bases between them. CDR1 and CDR2 from the germline V gene are SGHTA and FQGNSA. This CDR3 spans 16 amino acids. The TCR comes from a female donor in good health, enrolled as a control in a pregnancy study. Source: CD4+ T cells from peripheral blood mononuclear cells, taken in the third trimester of pregnancy. The chain links TRBV7-2 to TRBJ1-1; no clear D gene. In DNA, the CDR3 is TGTGCCAGCAGCTTAGCCCCGACTCGTATGAGCACTGAAGCTTTCTTT. Translation gives CASSLAPTRMSTEAFF.